These 10 T cell receptor beta chains were sequenced from one sample in a study of T-cell reconstitution after alpha-beta-depleted transplantation in children. A library of TCRbeta sequences, prepared with unique molecular identifiers, was generated. One entry per CDR3 protein results from TCRdb running MiXCR on the PCR reads. The table has around 300,000 distinct CDR3 sequences, more than 20% seen once. The specimen comprised PBMCs, mostly from graft donor cells, sampled 180 days after TCRalphabeta/CD19-depleted stem cell transplant. The receptor set was obtained from a male patient between 10 and 17 years old who had a stem cell transplant for acute lymphoblastic leukemia, so the T cells may come from the graft donor.

This clonotype was counted between two and nine times. V and J are TRBV24-1 and TRBJ2-3; no firm D call. Trimming shortened V by 1 base and J by 2 bases, and 12 bases separated the two germline ends. Germline loops: CDR1 KGHDR, CDR2 SFDVKD. The CDR3 is made up of 16 amino acids. CDR3 DNA: TGTGCCACCAGTGATTTCCCGGACGCCGACACAGATACGCAGTATTTT. Its protein is CATSDFPDADTDTQYF.

This clonotype was detected a few times. This chain uses TRBV21-1 with TRBJ2-5; the table's TRBD1 call for D was not verified on the DNA. TRBV21-1 represents a pseudogene. CDR3 length: 15 amino acids. Here the CDR3 reads CASSKGQGAGETQYF. The CDR3, as DNA: TGTGCCAGCAGCAAAGGGCAGGGGGCTGGAGAGACCCAGTACTTC.

The chain's CDR3 is CATSRGRGREHTEAFF. DNA of the CDR3: TGTGCCACCAGCAGAGGACGGGGCAGGGAACACACTGAAGCTTTCTTT. This chain connects TRBV15 to TRBJ1-1; D may be TRBD1 (5 bases). Germline lookup yields CDR1 LNHNV and CDR2 YYDKDF (reference sequence). V was pared by 1 base and J by 3 bases, with 15 bases between. The CDR3 has 16 residues.

This rearrangement joins TRBV18 to TRBJ1-1; the D gene is possibly TRBD1 (5 bases). Trimming pared 4 bases from V and 4 bases from J, leaving 10 bases between. The CDR3 sequence is 13 residues long. Germline V gives CDR1 KGHSH, CDR2 LQKENI. CDR3 nucleotide sequence: TGTGCCAGCTCACGGTTCGGGGGCACTGAAGCTTTCTTT. This encodes CASSRFGGTEAFF.

V usage is TRBV10-3 and J usage is TRBJ1-3, with D unclear. CDR1 is ENHRY and CDR2 is SYGVKD in the germline V gene. CDR3 size: 13 residues. Trimming pared 3 bases from V and 0 bases from J, leaving 3 bases between. Here the CDR3 reads CAISDSSGNTIYF. The CDR3, as DNA: TGTGCCATCAGTGACAGCTCTGGAAACACCATATATTTT.

This clonotype was seen ten or more times. V usage is TRBV6-1 and J usage is TRBJ2-1, with TRBD1 matching 8 bases. V gave up 6 bases and J gave up 7 bases; unmatched junction bases: 8. Germline CDR1 MNHNS, CDR2 SASEGT. This CDR3 is built from 14 residues. The CDR3 reads CASRRQGFGNEQFF. CDR3 sequence (DNA): TGTGCCAGCAGAAGACAGGGGTTCGGGAATGAGCAGTTCTTC.

V gene TRBV9 combines with J gene TRBJ1-6, with D maybe TRBD1 (6 bases). V dropped 3 bases and J dropped 5 bases, with 15 bases sitting between them. The germline CDR1 and CDR2 sequences are SGDLS and YYNGEE. The CDR3 loop spans 16 amino acids. DNA of the CDR3: TGTGCCAGCAGCGCGACAGGTGGGATGAATAATTCACCCCTCCACTTT. It is translated as CASSATGGMNNSPLHF.

The table lists this clonotype with a few counts. The genes are TRBV18 and TRBJ2-2; D unresolved. The germline gives CDR1 KGHSH, CDR2 LQKENI. The CDR3 extends over 15 amino acids. V lost 3 bases and J 1 base, leaving 9 bases between the germline ends. The CDR3 loop reads CASSPTGVNTGELFF. The CDR3 DNA reads TGTGCCAGCTCACCTACCGGAGTGAACACCGGGGAGCTGTTTTTT.

This clonotype has a handful of counts. The chain links TRBV20-1 to TRBJ2-5; 8 nucleotides align to TRBD2. The junction had 10 bases not matched to a gene; V was cut back by 0 bases and J by 4 bases. Germline V lookup: CDR1 DFQATT, CDR2 SNEGSKA (reference sequence). The CDR3 is made up of 16 amino acids. The CDR3 bases are TGCAGTGCTAGAGAACTGGGACTAGGAGGAGGAGAGACCCAGTACTTC. This sequence encodes CSARELGLGGGETQYF.

This clonotype was observed a few times. V usage is TRBV12-3 or TRBV12-4 and J usage is TRBJ1-2; TRBD1 might be the D (5 bases). This CDR3 is 16 amino acids long. V lost 7 bases and J 7 bases, leaving 25 bases between the germline ends. The CDR3 loop reads CASTTAVAPGASGYTF. The CDR3 bases are TGTGCCAGCACTACCGCGGTAGCACCCGGGGCAAGTGGCTACACCTTC.